This is a list of T cell receptor beta chains from one sample in a study of regulatory and conventional T cells in RAG deficiency. Assay: immunoSEQ multiplex PCR; the TCRdb copy retains only in-frame clones and omits some. The table has roughly 10,000 clones, around 94% seen once. The sample consisted of CD4+ effector T cells sorted from blood. The receptors were sampled from a human donor with RAG deficiency presenting as severe combined immunodeficiency. The CDR3 runs from the conserved cysteine through the conserved F or W. A D gene is named only where the DNA matches it firmly. Expanded clones are given a class, and other clones once, few, many or no size at all.

TRBV27,NA,TRBJ2-1,15,NA,TGTGCCAGCAGTTTTAGAAGGGGGGCTGGTAATGAGCAGTTCTTC,CASSFRRGAGNEQFF
TRBV7-9,once,TRBJ2-2,16,TRBD1,TGTGCCAGCAGCTTAGGGACAGGGCCGAACACCGGGGAGCTGTTTTTT,CASSLGTGPNTGELFF
TRBV7-6,NA,TRBJ2-3,16,TRBD2,TGTGCCAGCAGCTCCGGACTAGCGGGAGGCACAGATACGCAGTATTTT,CASSSGLAGGTDTQYF
TRBV5-4,NA,TRBJ2-5,15,NA,TGTGCCAGCAGCTATACAGGGAGAAAACAAGAGACCCAGTACTTC,CASSYTGRKQETQYF
TRBV4-1,NA,TRBJ2-7,16,NA,TGCGCCAGCAGCCCCTTTGACAGGAGGGCTTCCTACGAGCAGTACTTC,CASSPFDRRASYEQYF
TRBV6-5,NA,TRBJ2-2,14,NA,TGTGCCAGCATGCGGTGGGCGAACACCGGGGAGCTGTTTTTT,CASMRWANTGELFF
TRBV7-6,NA,TRBJ2-6,18,TRBD1,TGTGCCAGCAGCCCTCAACCGACAGGGAGCTCTGGGGCCAACGTCCTGACTTTC,CASSPQPTGSSGANVLTF
TRBV5-4,NA,TRBJ2-5,14,NA,TGTGCCGTCCTGAGGGATCTCAGAATAGAGACCCAGTACTTC,CAVLRDLRIETQYF
TRBV9,NA,TRBJ2-5,15,TRBD1,TGTGCCAGCAGCTTAAGACAGGGAGTTCCAGAGACCCAGTACTTC,CASSLRQGVPETQYF
TRBV19,NA,TRBJ1-5,13,NA,TGTGCCAGTAGTTCCTCGGACCGTGTACCCCAGCATTTT,CASSSSDRVPQHF
TRBV5-1,NA,TRBJ1-1,13,TRBD1,TGCGCCAGCAGCCGGGACAGGGGCACTGAAGCTTTCTTT,CASSRDRGTEAFF
TRBV5-1,NA,TRBJ2-4,14,NA,TGCGCCAGCAGCTTGAAGGGGGCCAAAAACATTCAGTACTTC,CASSLKGAKNIQYF